This T cell receptor beta chain came from a study of T cells in Graves' hyperthyroidism and ophthalmopathy (dated by TCRdb to the late 2010s). Study-wide context: To identify TCR V-J signatures that set the groups apart, the researchers used a discovery cohort of about a hundred patients, made up of fewer than 50 with Graves' ophthalmopathy and some 58 with stable Graves' hyperthyroidism. An independent validation cohort of about 20 hyperthyroidism patients and approximately 17 patients who later progressed to ophthalmopathy tested prospective prediction of ophthalmopathy. The paper describes TCR Vbeta CDR3 sequencing of around 130 peripheral blood samples, made up of 40 to 45 ophthalmopathy patients, around 78 hyperthyroidism patients and 17 progressor patients. The roughly 90 discovery patients were divided at random into training and test sets in a 7:3 ratio. After sampling, hyperthyroidism patients received methimazole starting at 30 mg daily, and ophthalmopathy patients received high-dose intravenous methylprednisolone. The study also compared thyroid tissue and blood T-cell repertoires from several Graves' hyperthyroidism patients. General findings and caveats noted by the study authors: In validation, the model predicted progression to ophthalmopathy a median of 6.5 months before onset, with around 70% sensitivity and around 76% specificity. No statistical method was used to set the sample size in advance, and investigators knew the group allocation. Most expanded thyroid clonotypes (frequency above 0.001) were also detected in blood, a finding suggesting that blood repertoires may reflect thyroid immune responses. A model built on a 13 V-J signature distinguished ophthalmopathy from stable hyperthyroidism, reaching roughly 88% sensitivity and approximately 83% specificity in cross-validation and 80%/75% in testing.

As to this clonotype: Which antigen it targets is not known. Base qualities are not recorded, but no much larger clone differs from it by a single base.

Any patient with an uncontrolled infection, another autoimmune disease, pregnancy or lactation was excluded. Diagnoses were based on clinical symptoms, serum thyroxine and TRAb, thyroid ultrasound and orbital computed tomography. Trizol reagent was used to extract total RNA, and RNA quality was then checked on an Agilent 2100 Bioanalyzer. Amplification of TCR beta CDR3 regions was carried out from RNA transcripts. For the first round of RT-PCR on the TCR CDR3, the HTBI primer set was used together with the Qiagen OneStep RT-PCR kit. Libraries were constructed in a second round of multiplex PCR, after which size selection and purification were performed. Sequencing of the libraries was done on an Illumina HiSeq2000 using paired-end 100 bp reads. Processing in the source paper ran as follows. SOAPnuke was used to process the raw data, throwing out any read that contained adapters or uncalled bases, had a mean Phred below 15, or lacked an exact constant-primer or identifier match. High-quality paired reads were merged using COPE v1.2.5, and each unique nucleotide sequence was defined as a clonotype. Clonotypes were aligned to IMGT TRBV, TRBD and TRBJ reference segments using MiTCR v1.1. The analysis included only V-J combinations with a frequency above 0.0001, which together covered about 99% of the repertoires. A TCS score was defined as the ratio between F50 (clonal expansion) and ExV (chaos), using BLOSUM62-based TCRdist between CDR3 peptides within each V-J. Welch's t-statistics and random forest reduced roughly 540 V-J features to fewer than 15, which were used in a naive Bayes classifier (R e1071). Thyroid-blood repertoire similarity was quantified with the Morisita-Horn index. TCRdb cleaned the public reads at Q25 with fastp, built clones with MiXCR and kept in-frame beta chains. Duplicate CDR3 protein sequences are folded into a single record with the most common DNA and genes. TCRdb, not the authors, supplied the V and J calls. The sample contains hundreds of thousands of distinct CDR3 sequences, approximately 42% of them found a single time. The ten most abundant clones make up about 7% of the sample.

The CDR3 covers 16 residues, taking in both the cysteine and the phenylalanine. The sequence is cut down to CDR3 DNA, 48 bases in frame from base 1. According to the germline V gene (reference sequence), CDR1 reads LNHDA and CDR2 reads SQIVND. V lost 3 bases and J lost 2 bases, and the count of bases not matched to a germline gene is 7. Sequences were obtained from peripheral blood or thyroid tissue (not recorded which). The TCR sequence derives from an adult man with Graves' disease, either hyperthyroidism or ophthalmopathy (not recorded which). The V and J segments used are TRBV19 and TRBJ1-5; 7 bases in the junction line up with TRBD1. The bases read TGTGCCAGTAGTATTGGTGACAGGGTTGGCAATCAGCCCCAGCATTTT. Its coded protein is CASSIGDRVGNQPQHF. The full variable domain, with segments outside the CDR3 supplied by the reference TRBV19 and TRBJ1-5 proteins, appears as DGGITQSPKYLFRKEGQNVTLSCEQNLNHDAMYWYRQDPGQGLRLIYYSQIVNDFQKGDIAEGYSVSREKKESFPLTVTSAQKNPTAFYLCASSIGDRVGNQPQHFGDGTRLSIL.